This TCR beta chain originates from a study of T cell responses to AZD1222 COVID-19 vaccine. The CDR3 loop spans 16 amino acids. The germline V gene encodes CDR1 SNHLY and CDR2 FYNNEI. J gave up 2 bases and V 5 bases, and 12 bases lay outside the gene matches. Method: immunoSEQ multiplex PCR; TCRdb's copy keeps in-frame clones and lacks some. The table includes around 66,000 clones, approximately 90% detected once. The chain has TRBV2 and TRBJ2-7; 7 bases agree with TRBD2. Sample: peripheral blood, taken 28 days after the second dose of the MenACWY control vaccine. This sequence originates from an adult who received the MenACWY meningococcal vaccine as a control. The CDR3 region has the DNA TGTGCCAGCAGTAGCTGGGAGGGTAGGAATCCCTACGAGCAGTACTTC. Translated: CASSSWEGRNPYEQYF.